This TCR beta chain comes out of a study of OX40 agonist ivuxolimab in advanced cancers. Trimming cost V 2 bases and J 4 bases, with 11 bases left between them. The CDR3 loop spans 15 amino acids. CDR1 is SGHDN and CDR2 is FVKESK in the germline V gene. Clones were sequenced by immunoSEQ multiplex PCR, and TCRdb holds only the in-frame ones, with some missing. This repertoire shows about 32,000 clones, over 80% found once; its top ten account for under 5.5%. The material was CD4+ or CD8+ T cells sorted from blood, obtained in a trial of the OX40 agonist ivuxolimab. V is TRBV14 and J is TRBJ1-4; D possibly corresponds to TRBD1 (6 bases). The receptor was isolated from an adult with an advanced solid tumor such as melanoma, head and neck, liver or kidney cancer. CDR3 loop: CASSQHTGINEKLFF. As DNA, the CDR3 is TGTGCCAGCAGCCAACACACAGGGATTAATGAAAAACTGTTTTTT. Full variable domain (rest looked up from reference TRBV14 and TRBJ1-4): EAGVTQFPSHSVIEKGQTVTLRCDPISGHDNLYWYRRVMGKEIKFLLHFVKESKQDESGMPNNRFLAERTGGTYSTLKVQPAELEDSGVYFCASSQHTGINEKLFFGSGTQLSVL.